This T cell receptor (beta chain) came from a study of T cell responses to AZD1222 COVID-19 vaccine. Notes on the study in general: Spike regions recognized by vaccine-associated CD4 TCRs spanned the protein, led by 160-218 and 743-854. The donor cohort was predominantly white British with a female majority, and clonal diversity may have been underestimated.

Sequencing was performed with immunoSEQ multiplex PCR; in TCRdb, only in-frame clones are kept and a portion is missing. Altogether around 150,000 clones are present, about 91% being singletons, with the ten largest covering under 1.5%. Regarding this clone: Its target is unknown.

This CDR3 spans 12 amino acids. In germline, CDR1 is MGHDK, CDR2 SYGVNS. With 2 bases removed from V and 6 bases from J, the gap between germline ends came to 4 bases. The input for sequencing was peripheral blood, taken 28 days after the second AZD1222 dose. The chain has TRBV25-1 and TRBJ2-2; no reliable D call. This clonotype was sampled from an adult who received the AZD1222 COVID-19 vaccine. CDR3 in DNA: TGTGCCAGCAGTGAAGACCCCGGGGAGCTGTTTTTT. Translating it yields CASSEDPGELFF.